This TCR beta chain was obtained from a study of cytotoxic CD8 clonotypes in ibrutinib-treated CLL. This table comes from immunoSEQ multiplex PCR, and its TCRdb copy is limited to in-frame clones, with some not included. The table records around 70,000 clones, 80% of them present only once. Germline CDR1 and CDR2: SGHRS and YFSETQ. This CDR3 comprises 15 residues. The J segment lost 0 bases and the V segment lost 2 bases, leaving 1 base of the junction unmatched. As concerns this clone: Its antigen is still unknown.

Study outcomes and limitations: T-cell clonality at baseline went above that of age-matched healthy donors and rose and fell with circulating CD8+ T-cell counts. Clonotypes that were public were uncommon, and they contracted or stayed stable on treatment.

This sequence originates from a human donor with chronic lymphocytic leukemia. Sequenced here: PBMCs, sampled at disease progression, from a patient treated with ibrutinib. The chain is built from TRBV5-1 and TRBJ2-1; 8 nucleotides align to TRBD2. The CDR3 DNA reads TGCGCCAGCAGCTTAGCGGGGGTCTCCTACAATGAGCAGTTCTTC. Protein product: CASSLAGVSYNEQFF.